The 21 T cell receptor beta chains below all came from one sample that was sequenced in a study of neoadjuvant anti-PD-1 for oral cavity cancer. Assay used: immunoSEQ multiplex PCR; TCRdb lists only in-frame clones, some missing. The table has about 20,000 clones, roughly 72% seen once. Sequencing used PBMCs, obtained before nivolumab (anti-PD-1) treatment. Receptors originate from a person aged 35-79 years with oral cavity squamous cell carcinoma.

This rearrangement joins TRBV11-2 to TRBJ2-7; 10 bases line up with TRBD2. The germline CDR1 and CDR2 sequences are SGHAT and FQNNGV. This CDR3 is built from 15 residues. The ends lost 5 bases at V and 0 bases at J; junction bases unmatched: 4. The CDR3 DNA is TGTGCCAGCAGCCCCGGGACTAGCGTCTCCTACGAGCAGTACTTC. As protein: CASSPGTSVSYEQYF.

This clone came up a few times. The V gene is TRBV14, the J gene TRBJ1-1; weak D call: TRBD1 (6 bases). Germline V lookup: CDR1 SGHDN, CDR2 FVKESK. This CDR3 region has 15 residues. Trimming stripped 0 bases from V and 4 bases from J, with 12 bases between. Here the CDR3 reads CASSQDEVGATEAFF. The CDR3 bases are TGTGCCAGCAGCCAAGATGAAGTGGGGGCCACTGAAGCTTTCTTT.

The J gene is TRBJ2-3, the V gene TRBV29-1; 11 bases align to TRBD2. Germline values: CDR1 SQVTM, CDR2 ANQGSEA. This CDR3 has 16 amino acids. The junction had 12 bases not matched to a gene; V was cut back by 7 bases and J by 3 bases. The CDR3 protein is CSAARSSGRRTDTQYF. The CDR3 region has the DNA TGCAGCGCTGCCCGCTCTAGCGGGAGGAGGACAGATACGCAGTATTTT.

This chain joins TRBV29-1 and TRBJ2-7; D remains unclear. Germline V gene sequence: CDR1 SQVTM, CDR2 ANQGSEA. With 5 bases removed from V and 1 base from J, the gap between germline ends came to 9 bases. CDR3 length: 12 amino acids. The CDR3 nucleotides read TGCAGCGTTATGAGTTCTTCCTACGAGCAGTACTTC. Residues: CSVMSSSYEQYF.

This clone was observed a handful of times. The chain carries TRBV4-1 and TRBJ1-1; TRBD1 matches at 9 bases. J gave up 5 bases and V 4 bases, and 11 bases lay outside the gene matches. This CDR3 is 16 amino acids long. In germline, CDR1 is MGHRA, CDR2 YSYEKL. The CDR3, as DNA: TGCGCCAGCAGCCTCTCCCGGGGGACAGGGTTGACTGAAGCTTTCTTT. This sequence encodes CASSLSRGTGLTEAFF.

This clone has more than one count but fewer than ten. The V gene is TRBV11-1, the J gene TRBJ2-2; 7 bases are a match to TRBD2. CDR1 SGHAT and CDR2 FQDESV come from the germline V gene (reference sequence). Germline trimming cut 5 bases from V and 7 bases from J; bases unmatched to any gene: 13. The CDR3 extends over 16 amino acids. The CDR3, as DNA: TGTGCCAGCAGCCCCACCAGCGGGGCTAAAGGCGGGGAGCTGTTTTTT. Translated: CASSPTSGAKGGELFF.

This clone was detected once. The chain links TRBV7-9 to TRBJ2-1; 9 nucleotides line up with TRBD2. Germline CDR1 SEHNR, CDR2 FQNEAQ (reference sequence). The CDR3 runs 15 residues. V trimming: 5 bases; J trimming: 4 bases; junction bases outside the gene matches: 6. The CDR3 spells CASSLPLAGYNEQFF. The CDR3 nucleotides read TGTGCCAGCAGCCTCCCCCTAGCGGGGTACAATGAGCAGTTCTTC.

This clone was counted a few times. This chain links TRBV19 with TRBJ2-7; 14 bases align to TRBD2. The length of the CDR3 is 14 residues. CDR1 LNHDA and CDR2 SQIVND come from the germline V gene (reference sequence). The V and J ends lost 10 bases and 3 bases, in that order; junction bases with no gene match: 5. CDR3 nucleotide sequence: TGTGCCACCTCGGGACTAGCGGGAGTCTACGAGCAGTACTTC. Amino acids: CATSGLAGVYEQYF.

The gene calls are TRBV5-4 and TRBJ2-2; either TRBD1 or TRBD2 may fit D (5 bases each). The CDR3 sequence is 18 residues long. Germline V lookup: CDR1 SGHNT, CDR2 YYREEE (reference sequence). V was trimmed by 4 bases and J by 1 base, leaving 20 bases between them. The CDR3 nucleotides are TGTGCCAGCAGCCTTCCTCATCCCCGGGACCAGAACACCGGGGAGCTGTTTTTT. It codes for CASSLPHPRDQNTGELFF.

This chain connects TRBV7-9 to TRBJ1-4; no definite D call. This CDR3 contains 16 residues. CDR1 SEHNR and CDR2 FQNEAQ come from the germline V gene (reference sequence). V lost 0 bases and J lost 4, with 12 bases in between. Written as DNA, the CDR3 is TGTGCCAGCAGCTTAGCGCAGAGAGGAGGTAATGAAAAACTGTTTTTT. Its protein is CASSLAQRGGNEKLFF.

V gene TRBV29-1 combines with J gene TRBJ2-2, with TRBD2 as a possible D gene (6 bases). The CDR3 contains 14 residues. Germline CDR1 reads SQVTM; CDR2 reads ANQGSEA. V lost 7 bases and J lost 0, with 12 bases in between. The CDR3 coding sequence is TGCAGCGGGCTGGGACTGTCGAACACCGGGGAGCTGTTTTTT. Translating gives CSGLGLSNTGELFF.

The CDR3 protein is CSVEGTGSEQYF. CDR3 bases: TGCAGCGTTGAAGGGACAGGGTCCGAGCAGTACTTC. The chain carries TRBV29-1 and TRBJ2-7; 8 nucleotides align to TRBD1. The CDR3 has 12 residues. The V gene end was trimmed by 1 base and the J gene end by 6 bases; junction bases not matched to a gene: 2. Germline loops: CDR1 SQVTM, CDR2 ANQGSEA.

The chain uses TRBV9 and TRBJ2-7, with TRBD2 identical over 10 bases. The CDR3 covers 15 residues. Germline trimming cut 0 bases from V and 2 bases from J; bases unmatched to any gene: 2. Germline V gene data show CDR1 as SGDLS and CDR2 as YYNGEE. For the CDR3, the DNA is TGTGCCAGCAGCGTAGGTAGCGGGGGGACCTACGAGCAGTACTTC. Amino acid sequence: CASSVGSGGTYEQYF. The variable domain in full, with the rest retrieved from reference TRBV9 and TRBJ2-7, is DSGVTQTPKHLITATGQRVTLRCSPRSGDLSVYWYQQSLDQGLQFLIQYYNGEERAKGNILERFSAQQFPDLHSELNLSSLELGDSALYFCASSVGSGGTYEQYFGPGTRLTVT.

The gene calls are TRBV6-5 and TRBJ2-7, with 7 positions matching TRBD1. In germline, CDR1 is MNHEY, CDR2 SVGAGI. The J segment lost 0 bases and the V segment lost 6 bases, leaving 8 bases of the junction unmatched. There are 15 residues in the CDR3. CDR3 loop: CASRLGQASSYEQYF. The CDR3 nucleotides read TGTGCCAGCAGGCTTGGACAGGCCAGCTCCTACGAGCAGTACTTC.

V usage is TRBV11-2 and J usage is TRBJ2-7; D perhaps matches TRBD2 (5 bases). Germline CDR1 and CDR2: SGHAT and FQNNGV. CDR3 length: 13 residues. V lost 3 bases and J 2 bases, leaving 8 bases between the germline ends. The CDR3 DNA follows: TGTGCCAGCAGCTTCCCGGGGACCTACGAGCAGTACTTC. Its translation: CASSFPGTYEQYF.

The chain is built from TRBV11-2 and TRBJ2-7; D may correspond to TRBD1 or TRBD2 (5 bases each). This CDR3 contains 13 residues. V lost 1 base to trimming and J lost 7 bases, with 11 bases between them. CDR1 is SGHAT and CDR2 is FQNNGV in the germline V gene. The CDR3 sequence: CASSLGGVFEQYF. The CDR3 DNA follows: TGTGCCAGCAGCTTAGGAGGGGTGTTTGAGCAGTACTTC.

This chain links TRBV7-2 with TRBJ1-1; D unresolved. Germline values: CDR1 SGHTA, CDR2 FQGNSA. V lost 1 base, J lost 5 bases, and 11 bases lay in between. This CDR3 region has 14 residues. In DNA form, the CDR3 reads TGTGCCAGCAGCTTAGAGCACGGGGTAACTGAAGCTTTCTTT. Residues: CASSLEHGVTEAFF.

This sequence joins TRBV2 and TRBJ2-2, with 9 bases lining up with TRBD1. V gave up 6 bases and J gave up 5 bases; unmatched junction bases: 10. CDR1 SNHLY and CDR2 FYNNEI come from the germline V gene. CDR3 length: 16 amino acids. CDR3 nucleotides: TGTGCCAGCAGAGACGGACAGGGGACGAGGACCGGGGAGCTGTTTTTT. It codes for CASRDGQGTRTGELFF.

The rearrangement joins TRBV10-2 to TRBJ2-3, with D possibly matching TRBD2 (5 bases). This CDR3 is 13 amino acids long. The V end lost 9 bases, the J end lost 4 bases, and 14 bases lay between the germline ends. CDR1 is WSHSY and CDR2 is SAAADI in the germline V gene. The CDR3 loop is CASQAQEADTQYF. In DNA, the CDR3 is TGCGCCAGTCAGGCCCAGGAGGCAGATACGCAGTATTTT.

The chain combines TRBV10-3 with TRBJ2-2; 8 positions agree with TRBD1. The germline V gene has CDR1 ENHRY and CDR2 SYGVKD. There are 14 residues in the CDR3. V trimming: 6 bases; J trimming: 3 bases; junction bases outside the gene matches: 3. CDR3 residues: CAISLQGDTGELFF. The DNA for the CDR3 is TGTGCCATCAGCTTACAGGGGGACACCGGGGAGCTGTTTTTT.

This rearrangement joins TRBV19 to TRBJ2-7, with D perhaps matching TRBD2 (5 bases). V was cut by 7 bases and J by 0 bases, with 13 bases left in between. The CDR3 is made up of 14 amino acids. Germline CDR1 LNHDA, CDR2 SQIVND (reference sequence). In nucleotides, the CDR3 is TGTGCCAGTACCCCCCCGGGGAACTCCTACGAGCAGTACTTC. Residues: CASTPPGNSYEQYF. The full variable domain, with the rest looked up from reference TRBV19 and TRBJ2-7, is DGGITQSPKYLFRKEGQNVTLSCEQNLNHDAMYWYRQDPGQGLRLIYYSQIVNDFQKGDIAEGYSVSREKKESFPLTVTSAQKNPTAFYLCASTPPGNSYEQYFGPGTRLTVT.